This T cell receptor beta chain was captured by sequencing in a study of CXCR4 blockade with PD-1 therapy in pancreatic cancer. This CDR3 contains 14 residues. The ends were cut back, 0 bases at V and 4 bases at J, with 10 bases in the middle. Looked up from germline, CDR1 is LNHNV and CDR2 is YYDKDF (reference sequence). Sequencing was performed with immunoSEQ multiplex PCR; in TCRdb, only in-frame clones are kept and a portion is missing. The table lists approximately 3,500 clones, about two fifths of them singletons, with roughly a sixth in the top ten. This TCR was sampled from a human donor with pancreatic ductal adenocarcinoma. The rearrangement links TRBV15 to TRBJ2-7, with D possibly matching TRBD2 (6 bases). Sequenced sample: tumor tissue. The DNA for the CDR3 is TGTGCCACCAGCAGAGACCCCGCGGGGTACGAGCAGTACTTC. Translation gives CATSRDPAGYEQYF.